This T cell receptor beta chain was retrieved from a study of shared clonotypes between healthy human individuals. In the study overall: CD4 naive and CD4 memory each took three plates per donor, while CD8 naive took two and CD8 memory one.

Only in-frame clones appear in the TCRdb table, and some are missing; sequencing was by immunoSEQ multiplex PCR. The sample gives 2 million or so clones, 95% of which show up once; roughly 0.13% is in the top ten. Study conclusions and caveats: Sequencing of the sorted subsets was shown by rarefaction to be incomplete despite large depth.

The germline V and J ends were trimmed by 0 bases and 0 bases, with 12 bases remaining between them. Germline values: CDR1 WSHSY, CDR2 SAAADI. CDR3 size: 17 residues. Notes on this clone: Its specificity is unknown.

The clonotype originates from a man in his late teens or twenties in good health. Sequenced sample: naive CD4+ T cells sorted from blood. Indicated subset: CD45RA+ positively selected. This rearrangement joins TRBV10-2 to TRBJ1-5; D remains ambiguous. DNA for the CDR3: TGCGCCAGCAGTGAGTCGTTTCTCAGCTATAGCAATCAGCCCCAGCATTTT. This translates into CASSESFLSYSNQPQHF.